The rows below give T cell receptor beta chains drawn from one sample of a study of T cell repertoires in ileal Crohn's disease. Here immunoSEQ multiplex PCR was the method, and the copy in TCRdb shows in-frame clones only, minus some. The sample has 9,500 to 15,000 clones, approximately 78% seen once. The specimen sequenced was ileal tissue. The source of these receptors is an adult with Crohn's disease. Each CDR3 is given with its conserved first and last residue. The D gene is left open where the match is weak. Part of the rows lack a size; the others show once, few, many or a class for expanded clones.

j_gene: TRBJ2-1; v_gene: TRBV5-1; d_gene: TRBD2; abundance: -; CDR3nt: TGCGCCAGCAGCTTGGCGGGACTAGCTACTTACAATGAGCAGTTCTTC; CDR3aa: CASSLAGLATYNEQFF
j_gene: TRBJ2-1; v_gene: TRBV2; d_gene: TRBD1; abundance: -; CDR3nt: TGTGCCAGCAGAGGGACAGGGGTCAATGAGCAGTTCTTC; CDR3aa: CASRGTGVNEQFF
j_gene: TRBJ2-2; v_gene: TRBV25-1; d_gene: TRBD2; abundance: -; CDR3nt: TGTGCCAGCAGTGACCCGGGACTAGCGGGGGCCAACACCGGGGAGCTGTTTTTT; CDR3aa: CASSDPGLAGANTGELFF
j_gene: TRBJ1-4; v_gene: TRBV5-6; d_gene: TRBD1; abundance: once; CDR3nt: TGTGCCAGCAGCAGGGGACAGGGGGCAACTAATGAAAAACTGTTTTTT; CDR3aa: CASSRGQGATNEKLFF
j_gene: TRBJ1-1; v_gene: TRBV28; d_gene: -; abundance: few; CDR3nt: TGTGCCAGCGGGAGAGATACTAACACTGAAGCTTTCTTT; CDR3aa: CASGRDTNTEAFF
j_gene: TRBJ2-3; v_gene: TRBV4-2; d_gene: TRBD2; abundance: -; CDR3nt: TGTGCCAGCAGCCAAGGTGTTGCGGGGGGCACAGATACGCAGTATTTT; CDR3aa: CASSQGVAGGTDTQYF
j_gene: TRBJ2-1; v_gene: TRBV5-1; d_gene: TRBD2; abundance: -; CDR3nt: TGCGCCAGCAGCACCGGACTAGTCGATGAGCAGTTCTTC; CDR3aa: CASSTGLVDEQFF
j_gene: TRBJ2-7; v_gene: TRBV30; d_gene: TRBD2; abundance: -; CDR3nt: TGTGCCTGGAGTACGCGCGGGACTAGCGGGACCGAGCAGTACTTC; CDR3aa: CAWSTRGTSGTEQYF
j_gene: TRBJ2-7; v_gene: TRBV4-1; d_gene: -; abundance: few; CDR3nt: TGCGCCAGCAGCCAAGGGCAGGGGCCGGCCTACGGGCAGTACTTC; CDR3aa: CASSQGQGPAYGQYF
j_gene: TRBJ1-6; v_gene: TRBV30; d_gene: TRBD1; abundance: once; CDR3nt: TGTGCCTGGAGTAAGTGGACAGGGGGGGATTCACCCCTCCACTTT; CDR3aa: CAWSKWTGGDSPLHF
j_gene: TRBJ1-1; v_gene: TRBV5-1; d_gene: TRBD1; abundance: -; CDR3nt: TGCGCCAGCAGCTTGGCCATAGACAGGGCCACTGAAGCTTTCTTT; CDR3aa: CASSLAIDRATEAFF
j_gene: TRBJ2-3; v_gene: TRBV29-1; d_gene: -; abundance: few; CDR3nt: TGCAGCGTTGAAGGCCCTCCCGGGGGAGGAGGCACAGATACGCAGTATTTT; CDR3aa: CSVEGPPGGGGTDTQYF
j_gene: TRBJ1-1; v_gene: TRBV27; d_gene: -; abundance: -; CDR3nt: TGTGCCAGCAGTCCCTTCAGGGGCCCGAACACTGAAGCTTTCTTT; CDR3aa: CASSPFRGPNTEAFF
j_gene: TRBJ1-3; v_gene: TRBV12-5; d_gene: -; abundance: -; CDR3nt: TGTGCTAGTGGAAGGACAGAAAACACCATATATTTT; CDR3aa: CASGRTENTIYF
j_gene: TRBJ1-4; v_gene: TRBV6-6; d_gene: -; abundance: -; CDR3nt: TGTGCCAGCAGTTATTTGGGGGGGAATGAAAAACTGTTTTTT; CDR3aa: CASSYLGGNEKLFF
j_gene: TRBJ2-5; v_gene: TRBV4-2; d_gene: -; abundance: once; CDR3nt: TGTGCCAGCAGCCAAGAAACTAGCCCACAAGAGACCCAGTACTTC; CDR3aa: CASSQETSPQETQYF
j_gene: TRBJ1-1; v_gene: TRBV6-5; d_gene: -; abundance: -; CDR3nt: TGTGCCAGCAGGACGTTGACAGGGAACACTGAAGCTTTCTTT; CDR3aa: CASRTLTGNTEAFF
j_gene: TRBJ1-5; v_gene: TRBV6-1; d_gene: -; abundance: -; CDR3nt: TGTGCCAGCAGCCCCCAGGGCTCTAGCAATCAGCCCCAGCATTTT; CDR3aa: CASSPQGSSNQPQHF
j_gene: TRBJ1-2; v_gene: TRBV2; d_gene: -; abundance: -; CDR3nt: TGTGCCAGCAGTGCTATATCGGGCTACACCTTC; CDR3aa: CASSAISGYTF
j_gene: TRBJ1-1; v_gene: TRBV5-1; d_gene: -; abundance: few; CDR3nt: TGCGCCAGCAGCTTGGAGTGGGGATCAACGGGGGTGAACACTGAAGCTTTCTTT; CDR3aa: CASSLEWGSTGVNTEAFF
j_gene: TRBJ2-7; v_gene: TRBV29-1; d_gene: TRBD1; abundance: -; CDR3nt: TGCAGCGCCCTCCAGGGGGCCGGCCACGAGCAGTACTTC; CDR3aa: CSALQGAGHEQYF
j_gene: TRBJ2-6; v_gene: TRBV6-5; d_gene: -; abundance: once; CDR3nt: TGTGCCAGCAGTTCCACCAACGTCCTGACTTTC; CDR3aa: CASSSTNVLTF
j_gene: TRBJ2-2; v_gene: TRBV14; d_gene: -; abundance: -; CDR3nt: TGTGCCAGCAGCCAAGATCTTGGGCTAGCGATCGGGGAGCTGTTTTTT; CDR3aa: CASSQDLGLAIGELFF
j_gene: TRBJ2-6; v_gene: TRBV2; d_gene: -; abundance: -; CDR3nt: TGTGCCAGCAGTGACAGTTCTGGGGCCAACGTCCTGACTTTC; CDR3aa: CASSDSSGANVLTF
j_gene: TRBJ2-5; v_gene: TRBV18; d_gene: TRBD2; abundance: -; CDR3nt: TGTGCCAGCTCACCGGCCGCGCGGGGGGCCGGACAGACCCAGTACTTC; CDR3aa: CASSPAARGAGQTQYF
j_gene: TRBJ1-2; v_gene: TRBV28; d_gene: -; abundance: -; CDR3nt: TGTGCCAGCAGGGGAGGACTTAACTATGGCTACACCTTC; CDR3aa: CASRGGLNYGYTF
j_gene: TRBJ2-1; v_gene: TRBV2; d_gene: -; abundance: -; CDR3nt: TGTGCCAGCATGCTCCCGGGTAGGGACAACAATGAGCAGTTCTTC; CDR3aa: CASMLPGRDNNEQFF
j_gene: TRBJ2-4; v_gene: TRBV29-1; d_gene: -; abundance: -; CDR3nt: TGCAGCGTTGAGAGACTTACTCTAGCCAAAAACATTCAGTACTTC; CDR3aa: CSVERLTLAKNIQYF
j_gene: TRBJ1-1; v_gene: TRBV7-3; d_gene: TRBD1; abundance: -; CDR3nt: TGTGCCAGCAGCTCTACCGGGACAGATTTAGCTTTCTTT; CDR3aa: CASSSTGTDLAFF
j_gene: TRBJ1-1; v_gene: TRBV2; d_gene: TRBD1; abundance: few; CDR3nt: TGTGCCAGCAGTCCCGGGACAGGGGGCGCCGGAGCTTTCTTT; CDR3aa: CASSPGTGGAGAFF
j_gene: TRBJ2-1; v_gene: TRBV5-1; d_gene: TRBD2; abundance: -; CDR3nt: TGCGCCAGCAGCGCTCTAGCGGGAGGTTACAATGAGCAGTTCTTC; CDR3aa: CASSALAGGYNEQFF
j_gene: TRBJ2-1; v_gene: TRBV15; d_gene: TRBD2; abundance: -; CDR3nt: TGTGCCACCAGCAGAGGGGGACTAGCGGGGGGCTCCAATGAGCAGTTCTTC; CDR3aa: CATSRGGLAGGSNEQFF
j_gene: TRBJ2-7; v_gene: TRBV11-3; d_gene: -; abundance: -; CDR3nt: TGTGCCAGCAGCTTTCCGGGGTCCTACGAGCAGTACTTC; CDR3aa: CASSFPGSYEQYF
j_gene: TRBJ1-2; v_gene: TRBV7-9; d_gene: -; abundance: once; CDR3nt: TGTGCCAGCAGCTTAGGGACAACCTATGGCTACACCTTC; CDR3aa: CASSLGTTYGYTF
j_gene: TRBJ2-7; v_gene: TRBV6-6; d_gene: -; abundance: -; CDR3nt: TGTGCCAGCAGTTACTCCAGTCAAACAGTTGAGCAGTACTTC; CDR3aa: CASSYSSQTVEQYF
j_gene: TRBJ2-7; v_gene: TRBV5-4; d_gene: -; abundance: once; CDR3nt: TGTGCCAGCAGCCCCGGGGAGGTCTCCTACGAGCAGTACTTC; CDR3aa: CASSPGEVSYEQYF
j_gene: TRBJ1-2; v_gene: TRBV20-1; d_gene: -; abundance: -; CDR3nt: TGCAGTGCTAGATGGTCGAGAGGCTACACCTTC; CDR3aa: CSARWSRGYTF
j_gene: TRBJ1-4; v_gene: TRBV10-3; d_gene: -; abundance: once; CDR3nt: TGTGCCCATCACCGGGATCTTAATGAAAAACTGTTTTTT; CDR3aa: CAHHRDLNEKLFF
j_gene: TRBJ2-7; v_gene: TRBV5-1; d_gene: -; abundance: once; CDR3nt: TGCGCCAGCGCCGGACAGACCAACCCCTACGAGCAGTACTTC; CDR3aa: CASAGQTNPYEQYF
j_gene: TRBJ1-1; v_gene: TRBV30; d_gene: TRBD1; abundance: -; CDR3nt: TGTGCCTGGAGTGTTCAGGGGGCTGCTGAAGCTTTCTTT; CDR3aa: CAWSVQGAAEAFF
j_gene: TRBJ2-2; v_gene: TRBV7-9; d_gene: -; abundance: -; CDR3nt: TGTGCCAGCAGCTTAGGAGCGGTTAACACCGGGGAGCTGTTTTTT; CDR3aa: CASSLGAVNTGELFF
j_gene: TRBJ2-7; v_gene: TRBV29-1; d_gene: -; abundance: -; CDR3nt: TGCAGCGTTGAAGATCGGTCGGCAGGCAGCTCCTACGAGCAGTACTTC; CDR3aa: CSVEDRSAGSSYEQYF
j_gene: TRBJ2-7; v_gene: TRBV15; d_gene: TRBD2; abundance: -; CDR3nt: TGTGCCACCAGCAGAGCGGGTAGCGGGAGTGGGTACGAGCAGTACTTC; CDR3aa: CATSRAGSGSGYEQYF
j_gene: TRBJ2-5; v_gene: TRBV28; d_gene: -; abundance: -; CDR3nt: TGTGCCAGCAGTCCCCCGGGGGTAAAGGTAGAGACCCAGTACTTC; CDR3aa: CASSPPGVKVETQYF
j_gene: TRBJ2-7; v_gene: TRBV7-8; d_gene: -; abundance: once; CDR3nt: TGTGCCAGCAGGCCCGTTTCCGGGACGGGGGGCAACGAGCAGTACTTC; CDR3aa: CASRPVSGTGGNEQYF
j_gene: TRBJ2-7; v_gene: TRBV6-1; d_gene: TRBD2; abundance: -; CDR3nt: TGTGCCAGCACCGGACTAGCGTACGAGCAGTACTTC; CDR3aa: CASTGLAYEQYF
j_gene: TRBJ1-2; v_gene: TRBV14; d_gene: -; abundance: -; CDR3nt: TGTGCCAGCAGCCAAAGTCTTGTACAGGGCTACACCTTC; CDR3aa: CASSQSLVQGYTF
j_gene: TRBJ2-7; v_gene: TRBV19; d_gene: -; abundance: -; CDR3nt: TGTGCCAGTAGTATACGGTGGAGCGCTGCCGAGCAGTACTTC; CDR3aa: CASSIRWSAAEQYF
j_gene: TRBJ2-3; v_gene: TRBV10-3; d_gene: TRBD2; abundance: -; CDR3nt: TGTGCCATCAGCCTAGCGGGGGGGACAGATACGCAGTATTTT; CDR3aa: CAISLAGGTDTQYF
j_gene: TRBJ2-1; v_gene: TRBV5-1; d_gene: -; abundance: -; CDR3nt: TGCGCCAGCAGCTCGGAGTCTTTAAGCTCCTACAATGAGCAGTTCTTC; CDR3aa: CASSSESLSSYNEQFF
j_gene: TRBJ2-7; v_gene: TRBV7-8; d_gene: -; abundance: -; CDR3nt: TGTGCCAGCAGCTTTTATTCGGGCGAGCAGTACTTC; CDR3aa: CASSFYSGEQYF
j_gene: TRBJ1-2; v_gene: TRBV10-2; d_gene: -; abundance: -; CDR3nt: TGCGCCATCGACCGGGGGAGAATCTATGGCTACACCTTC; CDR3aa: CAIDRGRIYGYTF
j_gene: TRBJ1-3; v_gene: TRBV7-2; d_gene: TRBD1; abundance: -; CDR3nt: TGTGCCAGCAGCTTTAGGGGGCAAGGTGGAAACACCATATATTTT; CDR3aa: CASSFRGQGGNTIYF
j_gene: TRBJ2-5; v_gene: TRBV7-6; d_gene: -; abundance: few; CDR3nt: TGTGCCAGCAGCTTAAATATTATGGAGACCCAGTACTTC; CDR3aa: CASSLNIMETQYF
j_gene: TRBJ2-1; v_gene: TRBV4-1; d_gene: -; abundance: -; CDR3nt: TGCGCCAGCAGCCAAGAACAGGTCAGAACCAATGAGCAGTTCTTC; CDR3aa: CASSQEQVRTNEQFF